This T cell receptor beta chain was found in a study of cytomegalovirus exposure and HLA in healthy donors. Primers: 60 Vbeta forward and 13 Jbeta reverse. The method was immunoSEQ multiplex PCR; TCRdb's version includes in-frame clones alone and lacks a portion of them. This sample yields about 160,000 clones, of which roughly 79% are seen a single time; around 13% belongs to the top ten. Trimming removed 3 bases from V and 3 bases from J, with 6 bases in between. Germline V gene data show CDR1 as SGHDN and CDR2 as FVKESK. The CDR3 consists of 12 residues. The sample comprised PBMCs. This TCR was sampled from a woman in her forties or fifties in good health and CMV-seronegative. The chain recombines TRBV14 with TRBJ2-7; D possibly corresponds to TRBD2 (5 bases). In nucleotides, the CDR3 is TGTGCCAGCAGCCATACTAGCTACGAGCAGTACTTC. It yields the protein CASSHTSYEQYF.